This T cell receptor (beta chain) was sequenced in a study of T-cell reconstitution after alpha-beta-depleted transplantation in children. The TCRbeta library incorporated unique molecular identifiers. Via MiXCR, TCRdb re-called the PCR reads, giving one row per CDR3 protein. The data hold 700,000 to 950,000 distinct CDR3 sequences, with 15% to 20% observed a single time. With 5 bases clipped from V and 5 bases from J, the junction kept 10 bases outside the gene matches. There are 15 residues in the CDR3. Germline V gives CDR1 SQVTM, CDR2 ANQGSEA. The TCR was taken from a male patient aged 10 to 17 who had a stem cell transplant for acute lymphoblastic leukemia, so the T cells may come from the graft donor. The chain employs TRBV29-1 and TRBJ1-4; TRBD1 agrees at 8 bases. The sequenced sample was PBMCs, mostly from graft donor cells, obtained 360 days after TCRalphabeta/CD19-depleted stem cell transplant. CDR3 residues: CSVRHQQGGNEKLFF. Written as DNA, the CDR3 is TGCAGCGTTCGGCACCAACAGGGGGGAAATGAAAAACTGTTTTTT.